A selection of T cell receptor beta chains follows, all from one sample in a study of T-cell reconstitution after alpha-beta-depleted transplantation in children. TCRdb used MiXCR to reprocess the PCR reads, holding one entry per CDR3 protein. Of about 230,000 distinct CDR3 sequences listed, around 9.6% are singletons. The input for sequencing was PBMCs from the stem cell graft donor, taken from the stem cell graft. These receptors came from a human donor who donated a stem cell graft to a child with acute lymphoblastic leukemia. The CDR3 runs from the conserved cysteine through the conserved F or W. A D gene is named only where the DNA matches it firmly. Expanded clones are given a class, and other clones once, few, many or no size at all.

v_gene	len	d_gene	abundance	j_gene	CDR3nt	CDR3aa
TRBV7-6	15	-	-	TRBJ1-2	TGTGCCAGCAGCGCCGATCGGACGGTTAACTATGGCTACACCTTC	CASSADRTVNYGYTF
TRBV5-5	15	TRBD1	few	TRBJ1-1	TGTGCCAGCAGCCCTAGGACAGGGGATCACACTGAAGCTTTCTTT	CASSPRTGDHTEAFF
TRBV6-2/TRBV6-3	14	-	-	TRBJ1-1	TGTGCCAGCAGTTGGATGACAGGGAACACTGAAGCTTTCTTT	CASSWMTGNTEAFF
TRBV27	15	TRBD1	-	TRBJ2-7	TGTGCCAGCAGTTCAGGGGGCGCCGCGGTCTACGAGCAGTACTTC	CASSSGGAAVYEQYF
TRBV10-3	13	-	-	TRBJ1-3	TGTGCCACCCATTCTCTCAGTGGAAACACCATATATTTT	CATHSLSGNTIYF
TRBV30	11	-	-	TRBJ1-1	TGTGCCTGGACTGAATACACTGAAGCTTTCTTT	CAWTEYTEAFF
TRBV24-1	18	-	many	TRBJ2-1	TGTGCCACTAGCGGGTGGGCGGGACACCTACACTCCTACAATGAGCAGTTCTTC	CATSGWAGHLHSYNEQFF
TRBV2	11	TRBD1	many	TRBJ1-2	TGTGCCAGCAGCTCAGGGGGCGGCTACACCTTC	CASSSGGGYTF
TRBV5-6	17	-	-	TRBJ2-6	TGTGCCAGCAGCTCGTCGGTGAAGTGGTCTGGGGCCAACGTCCTGACTTTC	CASSSSVKWSGANVLTF
TRBV20-1	21	TRBD1	-	TRBJ1-4	TGCAGTGCTAGAGGGACCTCCGGGACAGGCCTGTCACTTGCAACTAATGAAAAACTGTTTTTT	CSARGTSGTGLSLATNEKLFF
TRBV4-2	15	-	few	TRBJ2-1	TGTGCCAGCAGCCAAGTGGATGGTTCGTCCGATGAGCAGTTCTTC	CASSQVDGSSDEQFF
TRBV10-3	15	-	-	TRBJ1-6	TGTGCCATCAGTAAAGATGGGACGGTGAATTCACCCCTCCACTTT	CAISKDGTVNSPLHF
TRBV30	14	-	-	TRBJ2-1	TGTGCCTGGACACGACAGCCCCTGGAGAATGAGCAGTTCTTC	CAWTRQPLENEQFF
TRBV29-1	14	-	many	TRBJ1-5	TGCAGCGTTGGAGAGGGGGTGGGCAATCAGCCCCAGCATTTT	CSVGEGVGNQPQHF
TRBV11-2	20	TRBD2	-	TRBJ2-3	TGTGCCAGCAGCCCCGGACTAGCGGGGGGACTCTTACTACACCAGGATACGCAGTATTTT	CASSPGLAGGLLLHQDTQYF
TRBV7-2	15	TRBD2	-	TRBJ2-5	TGTGCCAGCAGCTCACTAGCGGGGTTCCAAGAGACCCAGTACTTC	CASSSLAGFQETQYF
TRBV21-1	13	-	many	TRBJ2-1	TGTGCCAGCAGCAAAGCGGTCAGGGCAGGGCAGTTCTTC	CASSKAVRAGQFF
TRBV6-1	17	TRBD1	many	TRBJ2-3	TGTGCCAGCACTACAGGGGCGACTTCACCTAGCACAGATACGCAGTATTTT	CASTTGATSPSTDTQYF
TRBV12-3/TRBV12-4	11	-	few	TRBJ1-5	TGTGCCAGCAGTTTCGGTCGACCCCAGCATTTT	CASSFGRPQHF
TRBV12-3/TRBV12-4	20	TRBD2	many	TRBJ2-2	TGTGCCAGCAGTTTTTCCATTGGTTTGCGACTAGCGGGGGACACCGGGGAGCTGTTTTTT	CASSFSIGLRLAGDTGELFF
TRBV10-3	16	-	few	TRBJ1-1	TGTGCCATCAGTTTCGGACGGCCAGACATGAACACTGAAGCTTTCTTT	CAISFGRPDMNTEAFF
TRBV3-1	16	-	few	TRBJ1-5	TGTGCCAGCAGCCAAGGGTCTTCCGGGACCGGACAGCCCCAGCATTTT	CASSQGSSGTGQPQHF
TRBV10-3	15	TRBD1	-	TRBJ1-2	TGTGCCATCAGTGAGGCGACAGGGGCTTACTATGGCTACACCTTC	CAISEATGAYYGYTF
TRBV11-2	16	-	few	TRBJ1-1	TGTGCCAGCAGCTTAGATCCCGGGGCGGGGAACACTGAAGCTTTCTTT	CASSLDPGAGNTEAFF
TRBV6-4	14	-	few	TRBJ1-1	TGTGCCAGCAGTCTTGCGACAGTGAACACTGAAGCTTTCTTT	CASSLATVNTEAFF
TRBV29-1	17	-	many	TRBJ1-5	TGCAGCGTTGAAGATCTCGACAGGAGGAAGCGCAATCAGCCCCAGCATTTT	CSVEDLDRRKRNQPQHF
TRBV3-1	13	-	few	TRBJ2-7	TGTGCCAGCAGCCAATACGGGGGCTCCGAGCAGTACTTC	CASSQYGGSEQYF
TRBV12-3/TRBV12-4	15	-	many	TRBJ1-1	TGTGCCAGCAGAATCGCGACCTTCGACAGAGCAGAAGCTTTCTTT	CASRIATFDRAEAFF
TRBV11-2	17	TRBD1	-	TRBJ1-3	TGTGCCAGCAGCTCAACACATAGACAGGGTTCTGGAAACACCATATATTTT	CASSSTHRQGSGNTIYF
TRBV15	16	TRBD1	many	TRBJ2-1	TGTGCCACCAGCAGAGATGGGGGACAGGGGTACAATGAGCAGTTCTTC	CATSRDGGQGYNEQFF
TRBV10-2	15	TRBD1	many	TRBJ1-4	TGCGCCAGCAGTGGGCCCGGACAGGGAAATGAAAAACTGTTTTTT	CASSGPGQGNEKLFF
TRBV5-1	13	-	many	TRBJ2-3	TGCGCCAGCAGCTTGGAACAGGATAGTACGCAGTATTTT	CASSLEQDSTQYF
TRBV4-1	15	-	-	TRBJ2-7	TGCGCCAGCAGCCAAGATCCCGACGGCCTTGGGGAGCAGTACTTC	CASSQDPDGLGEQYF
TRBV6-2/TRBV6-3	18	-	few	TRBJ2-4	TGTGCCAGCAGTAGGGGCGGACTTTCTCTTTTGGCCAAAAACATTCAGTACTTC	CASSRGGLSLLAKNIQYF
TRBV6-2/TRBV6-3	16	TRBD1	few	TRBJ1-5	TGTGCCAGCAGTTACTCCGGACAGGGTACCAATCAGCCCCAGCATTTT	CASSYSGQGTNQPQHF
TRBV29-1	13	TRBD1	many	TRBJ1-1	TGCAGCGCGACGATCCAGGGGGGCACTGAAGCTTTCTTT	CSATIQGGTEAFF
TRBV7-6	14	-	-	TRBJ2-1	TGTGCCAGCAGCTTAAAAGAACCGTACAATGAGCAGTTCTTC	CASSLKEPYNEQFF
TRBV27	14	-	many	TRBJ2-7	TGTGCCAGCAGCCCCCTGTCGGCACCGTGGGAGCAGTACTTC	CASSPLSAPWEQYF
TRBV20-1	14	-	many	TRBJ2-7	TGCAGTGCAGATACTCCGGAAGGTGCCTACGAGCAGTACTTC	CSADTPEGAYEQYF
TRBV5-5	14	TRBD1	few	TRBJ2-3	TGTGCCAGCAGCCCCAGACAGGGTTTCACTACGCAGTATTTT	CASSPRQGFTTQYF
TRBV27	14	-	-	TRBJ1-5	TGTGCCAGCAGTTTCAGGGGAGGGGATCAGCCCCAGCATTTT	CASSFRGGDQPQHF
TRBV20-1	10	-	-	TRBJ2-1	TGCAGTGCTAGCGGCCGCGAGCAGTTCTTC	CSASGREQFF
TRBV5-1	11	-	-	TRBJ1-1	TGCGCCAGCAGGCAATCAACTGAAGCTTTCTTT	CASRQSTEAFF
TRBV5-1	16	TRBD1	-	TRBJ1-3	TGCGCCAGCAGCCCTGACAGGGGCCCCTCTGGAAACACCATATATTTT	CASSPDRGPSGNTIYF
TRBV12-3/TRBV12-4	14	-	few	TRBJ2-7	TGTGCCAGCAGTCCGGACCCCGGTGGCCACGAGCAGTACTTC	CASSPDPGGHEQYF